This T cell receptor (beta chain) was sequenced for a study of cytomegalovirus exposure and HLA in healthy donors. On this clone: Its antigen is unidentified.

60 Vbeta and 13 Jbeta primers were used in PCR. Clones were read by immunoSEQ multiplex PCR, and TCRdb kept only the in-frame ones, dropping some. The sample shows around 150,000 clones, 65% to 80% of them seen only once. Study conclusions and caveats: Fewer N-insertions than the roughly 630-donor mean were reportedly shown by an Asian-associated ancestry cluster in a later analysis.

The sequence was obtained from a man aged 35-49 years in good health and CMV-seronegative. The sample comprised PBMCs.

In DNA, the CDR3 is TGTGCCAGCAGCTCCGGGACAAGGAACTATGGCTACACCTTC. Its protein is CASSSGTRNYGYTF. This rearrangement joins TRBV28 to TRBJ1-2, with D possibly TRBD1 on 6 matching bases. The V end was cut by 6 bases, the J end by 2 bases, with 13 bases between. Germline assignment: CDR1 MDHEN and CDR2 SYDVKM. The CDR3 has 14 residues.